The rows below give T cell receptor beta chains drawn from one sample of a study of OX40 agonist ivuxolimab in advanced cancers. TCRdb's copy holds only in-frame clones and misses some; the assay was immunoSEQ multiplex PCR. Among about 13,000 clones listed, approximately 80% were seen once. Sequencing was performed on CD4+ or CD8+ T cells sorted from blood, taken in a trial of the OX40 agonist ivuxolimab. These receptor sequences come from an adult with an advanced solid tumor such as melanoma, head and neck, liver or kidney cancer. The CDR3 runs from the conserved cysteine through the conserved F or W. Fields, in order: J gene, V gene, CDR3 protein.

j_gene: TRBJ2-1
v_gene: TRBV10-1
CDR3aa: CASSGLAGPKFF

j_gene: TRBJ2-1
v_gene: TRBV6-6
CDR3aa: CASNLGTSRDREFF

j_gene: TRBJ2-5
v_gene: TRBV13
CDR3aa: CASSSGGQQETQYF

j_gene: TRBJ1-3
v_gene: TRBV29-1
CDR3aa: CSVAVSGNTIYF

j_gene: TRBJ1-1
v_gene: TRBV13
CDR3aa: CASSPRGGPTRLNTEAFF

j_gene: TRBJ2-5
v_gene: TRBV5-1
CDR3aa: CASSFGTSTQETQYF

j_gene: TRBJ1-1
v_gene: TRBV7-2
CDR3aa: CASSLGGVEAFF

j_gene: TRBJ1-2
v_gene: TRBV27
CDR3aa: CASTKQGASGYTF

j_gene: TRBJ1-5
v_gene: TRBV19
CDR3aa: CASSPNLGVGSNQPQHF

j_gene: TRBJ2-3
v_gene: TRBV4-1
CDR3aa: CASSQEPGGYTDTQYF

j_gene: TRBJ2-2
v_gene: TRBV7-6
CDR3aa: CASSSSGSGELFF